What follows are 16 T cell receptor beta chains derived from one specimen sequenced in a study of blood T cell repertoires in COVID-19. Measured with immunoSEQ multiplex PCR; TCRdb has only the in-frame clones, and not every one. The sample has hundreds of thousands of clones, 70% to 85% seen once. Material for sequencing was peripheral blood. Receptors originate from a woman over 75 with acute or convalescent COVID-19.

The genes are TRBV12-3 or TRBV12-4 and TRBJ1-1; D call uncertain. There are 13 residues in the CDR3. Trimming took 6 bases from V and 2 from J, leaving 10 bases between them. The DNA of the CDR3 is TGTGCCAGCAGCTTTCGTTTCAACACTGAAGCTTTCTTT. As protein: CASSFRFNTEAFF.

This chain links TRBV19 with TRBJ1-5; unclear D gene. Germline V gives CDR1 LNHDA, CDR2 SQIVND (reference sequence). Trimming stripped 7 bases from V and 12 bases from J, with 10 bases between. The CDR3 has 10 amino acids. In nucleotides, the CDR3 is TGTGCCAGTAAAGGGAGACTCCAGCATTTT. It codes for CASKGRLQHF.

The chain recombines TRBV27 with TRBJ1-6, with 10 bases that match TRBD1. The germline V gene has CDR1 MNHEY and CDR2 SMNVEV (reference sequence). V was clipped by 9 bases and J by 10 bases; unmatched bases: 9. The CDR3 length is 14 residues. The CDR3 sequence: CASRPGTGVSPLHF. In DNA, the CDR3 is TGTGCCAGTCGTCCGGGGACAGGGGTCTCACCCCTCCACTTT.

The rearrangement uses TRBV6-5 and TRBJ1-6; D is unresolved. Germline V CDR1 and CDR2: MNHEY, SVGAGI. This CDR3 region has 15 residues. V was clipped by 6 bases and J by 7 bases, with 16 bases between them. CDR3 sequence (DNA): TGTGCCAGCAGGCGGGAGCCGACGAGGAATTCACCCCTCCACTTT. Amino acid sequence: CASRREPTRNSPLHF.

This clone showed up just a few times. The CDR3 protein is CASSLMQGNEQYF. The CDR3 DNA reads TGTGCCAGCAGCTTGATGCAGGGCAACGAGCAGTACTTC. The J gene is TRBJ2-7, the V gene TRBV7-2; tentative D call: TRBD1 (5 bases). Germline V lookup: CDR1 SGHTA, CDR2 FQGNSA. CDR3 length equals 13 residues. The germline V and J ends were trimmed by 3 bases and 5 bases, with 11 bases remaining between them.

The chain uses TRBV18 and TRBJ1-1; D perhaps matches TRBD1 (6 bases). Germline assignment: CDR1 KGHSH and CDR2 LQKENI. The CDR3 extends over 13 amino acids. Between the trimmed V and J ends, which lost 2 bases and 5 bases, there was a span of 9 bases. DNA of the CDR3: TGTGCCAGCTCACCATCCAGGGGTACTGAAGCTTTCTTT. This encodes CASSPSRGTEAFF.

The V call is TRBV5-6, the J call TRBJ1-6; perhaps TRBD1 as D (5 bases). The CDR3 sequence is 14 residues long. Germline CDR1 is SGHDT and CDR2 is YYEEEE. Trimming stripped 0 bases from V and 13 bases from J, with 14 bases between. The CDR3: CASSLALGEAPLHF. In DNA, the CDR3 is TGTGCCAGCAGCTTGGCCTTGGGGGAGGCGCCCCTCCACTTT.

CDR3 residues: CASSPQTSGGAVNEQFF. The CDR3 nucleotides are TGTGCCAGCAGTCCCCAGACTAGCGGGGGTGCTGTGAATGAGCAGTTCTTC. The chain has TRBV6-6 and TRBJ2-1; TRBD2 agrees at 12 bases. Germline-derived CDR1 and CDR2 are MNHNY and SVGAGI (reference sequence). The CDR3 sequence is 17 residues long. The J segment lost 7 bases and the V segment lost 5 bases, leaving 12 bases of the junction unmatched.

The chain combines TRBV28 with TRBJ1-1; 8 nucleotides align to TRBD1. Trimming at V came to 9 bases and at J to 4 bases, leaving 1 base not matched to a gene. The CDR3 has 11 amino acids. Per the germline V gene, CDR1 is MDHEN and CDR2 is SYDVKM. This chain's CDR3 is CASQGATEAFF. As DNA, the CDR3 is TGTGCCAGTCAGGGGGCCACTGAAGCTTTCTTT.

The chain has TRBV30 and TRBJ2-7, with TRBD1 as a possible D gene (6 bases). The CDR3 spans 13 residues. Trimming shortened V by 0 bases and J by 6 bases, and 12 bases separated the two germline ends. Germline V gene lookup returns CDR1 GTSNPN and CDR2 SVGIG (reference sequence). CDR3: CAWSVRQGTEQYF. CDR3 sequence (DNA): TGTGCCTGGAGTGTACGGCAGGGGACCGAGCAGTACTTC.

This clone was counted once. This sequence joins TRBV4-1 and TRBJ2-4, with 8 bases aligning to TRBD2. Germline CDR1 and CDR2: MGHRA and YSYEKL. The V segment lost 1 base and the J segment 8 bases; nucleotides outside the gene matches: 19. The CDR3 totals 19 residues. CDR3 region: CASSQVAPRGGSLFDIQYF. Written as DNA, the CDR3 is TGCGCCAGCAGCCAAGTAGCCCCCCGGGGGGGTTCGTTGTTCGACATTCAGTACTTC.

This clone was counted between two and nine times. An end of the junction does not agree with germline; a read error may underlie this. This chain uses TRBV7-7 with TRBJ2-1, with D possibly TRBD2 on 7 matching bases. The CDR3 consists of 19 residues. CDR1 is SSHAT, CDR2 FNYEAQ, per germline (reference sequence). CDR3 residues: CASSLVPPGGAGANNEQFF. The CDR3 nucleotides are TGTGCTAGCAGCTTAGTGCCGCCCGGAGGTGCGGGGGCGAACAATGAGCAGTTCTTC.

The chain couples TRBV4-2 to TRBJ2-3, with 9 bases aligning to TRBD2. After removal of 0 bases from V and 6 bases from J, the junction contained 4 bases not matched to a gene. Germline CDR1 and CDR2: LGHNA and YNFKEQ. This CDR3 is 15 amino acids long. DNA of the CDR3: TGTGCCAGCAGCCAAGATAGCGGGGGATCGGATACGCAGTATTTT. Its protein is CASSQDSGGSDTQYF.

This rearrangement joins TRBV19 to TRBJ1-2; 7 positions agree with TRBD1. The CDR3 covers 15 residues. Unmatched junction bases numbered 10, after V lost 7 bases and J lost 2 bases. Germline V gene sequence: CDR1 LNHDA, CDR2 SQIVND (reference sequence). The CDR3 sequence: CASIRREQGNYGYTF. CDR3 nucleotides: TGTGCCAGTATCCGAAGGGAACAGGGGAACTATGGCTACACCTTC. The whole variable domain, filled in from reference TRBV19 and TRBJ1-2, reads DGGITQSPKYLFRKEGQNVTLSCEQNLNHDAMYWYRQDPGQGLRLIYYSQIVNDFQKGDIAEGYSVSREKKESFPLTVTSAQKNPTAFYLCASIRREQGNYGYTFGSGTRLTVV.

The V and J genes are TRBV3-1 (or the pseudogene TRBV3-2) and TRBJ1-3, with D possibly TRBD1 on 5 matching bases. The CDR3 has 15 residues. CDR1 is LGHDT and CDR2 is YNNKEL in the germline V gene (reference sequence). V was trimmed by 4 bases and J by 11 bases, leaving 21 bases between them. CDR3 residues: CASSPSGTPSRPIYF. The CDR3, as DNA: TGTGCCAGCAGCCCGTCCGGGACTCCCAGCCGTCCCATATATTTT.

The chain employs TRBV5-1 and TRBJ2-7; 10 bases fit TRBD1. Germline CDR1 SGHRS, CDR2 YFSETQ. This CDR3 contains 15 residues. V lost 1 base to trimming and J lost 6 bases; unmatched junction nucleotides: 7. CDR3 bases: TGCGCCAGCAGCTTGACCAGACAGGGGGCGGCCGAGCAGTACTTC. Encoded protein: CASSLTRQGAAEQYF.